This TCR beta chain originates from a study of T cell responses to AZD1222 COVID-19 vaccine. Sequencing was performed with immunoSEQ multiplex PCR; in TCRdb, only in-frame clones are kept and a portion is missing. The sample contains roughly 130,000 clones, 87% of which appear only once. The CDR3 runs to 14 residues. The V gene lost 5 bases and the J gene lost 5 bases, with 15 bases spanning the gap. Germline V gives CDR1 SGHRS, CDR2 YFSETQ. The chain links TRBV5-1 to TRBJ2-3; the D gene is possibly TRBD2 (7 bases). The specimen was peripheral blood, collected on day 0 of AZD1222 vaccination. This TCR was recovered from an adult in good health. CDR3 nucleotides: TGCGCCAGCAGTTCGGGGGGCGGGGAAGATACGCAGTATTTT. Translated: CASSSGGGEDTQYF. The complete variable domain, with remaining parts taken from reference TRBV5-1 and TRBJ2-3, reads KAGVTQTPRYLIKTRGQQVTLSCSPISGHRSVSWYQQTPGQGLQFLFEYFSETQRNKGNFPGRFSGRQFSNSRSEMNVSTLELGDSALYLCASSSGGGEDTQYFGPGTRLTVL.